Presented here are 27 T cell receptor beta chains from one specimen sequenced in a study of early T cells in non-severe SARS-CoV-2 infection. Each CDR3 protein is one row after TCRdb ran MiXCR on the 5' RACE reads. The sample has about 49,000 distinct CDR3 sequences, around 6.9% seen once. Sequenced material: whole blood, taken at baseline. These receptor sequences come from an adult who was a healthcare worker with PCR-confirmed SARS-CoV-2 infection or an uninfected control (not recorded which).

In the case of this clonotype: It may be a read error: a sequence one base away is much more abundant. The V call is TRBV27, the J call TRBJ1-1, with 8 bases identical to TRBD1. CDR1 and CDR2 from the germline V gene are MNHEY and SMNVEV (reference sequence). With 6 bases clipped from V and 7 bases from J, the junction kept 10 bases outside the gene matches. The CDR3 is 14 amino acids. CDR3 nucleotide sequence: TGTGCCAGCAGGCGAGGACAGGGTTTAGGTGAAGCTTTCTTT. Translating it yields CASRRGQGLGEAFF.

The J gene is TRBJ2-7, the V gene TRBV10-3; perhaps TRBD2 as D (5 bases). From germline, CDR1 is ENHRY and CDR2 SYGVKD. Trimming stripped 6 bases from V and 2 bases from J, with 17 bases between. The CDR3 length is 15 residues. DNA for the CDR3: TGTGCCATCAGGGACGGACTGCCCCGTGCCTACGAGCAGTACTTC. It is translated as CAIRDGLPRAYEQYF.

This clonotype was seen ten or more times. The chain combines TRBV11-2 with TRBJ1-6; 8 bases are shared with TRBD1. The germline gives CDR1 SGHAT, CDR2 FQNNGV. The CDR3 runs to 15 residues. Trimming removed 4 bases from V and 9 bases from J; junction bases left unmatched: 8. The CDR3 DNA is TGTGCCAGCAGCTCTGGGACAGGTCCAGTTTCACCCCTCCACTTT. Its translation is CASSSGTGPVSPLHF.

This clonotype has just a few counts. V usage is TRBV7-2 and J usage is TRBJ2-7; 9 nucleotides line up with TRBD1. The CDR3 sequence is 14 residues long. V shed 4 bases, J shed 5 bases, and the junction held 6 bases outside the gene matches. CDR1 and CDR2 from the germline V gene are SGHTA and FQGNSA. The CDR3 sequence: CASSSTGGMNEQYF. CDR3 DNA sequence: TGTGCCAGCAGCTCCACAGGGGGCATGAACGAGCAGTACTTC.

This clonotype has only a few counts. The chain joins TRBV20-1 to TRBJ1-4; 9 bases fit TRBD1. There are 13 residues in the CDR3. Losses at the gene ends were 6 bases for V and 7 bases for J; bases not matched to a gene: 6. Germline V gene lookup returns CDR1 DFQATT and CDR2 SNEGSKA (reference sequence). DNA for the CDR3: TGCAGTGCCGTACAGGGGGCCAGTGAAAAACTGTTTTTT. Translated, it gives CSAVQGASEKLFF.

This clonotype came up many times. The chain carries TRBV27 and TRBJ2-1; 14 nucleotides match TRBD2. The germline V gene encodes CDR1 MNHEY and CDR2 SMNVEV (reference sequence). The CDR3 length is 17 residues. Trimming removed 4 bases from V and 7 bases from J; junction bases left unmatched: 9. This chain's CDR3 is CASSSRTTSGGANEQFF. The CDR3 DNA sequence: TGTGCCAGCAGTTCCCGGACGACTAGCGGGGGGGCTAATGAGCAGTTCTTC.

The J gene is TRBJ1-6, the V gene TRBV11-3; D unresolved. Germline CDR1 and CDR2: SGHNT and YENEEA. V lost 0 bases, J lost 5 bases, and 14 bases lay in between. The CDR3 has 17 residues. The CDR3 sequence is CASSLDVGPGNNSPLHF. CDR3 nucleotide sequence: TGTGCCAGCAGCTTAGATGTTGGGCCGGGGAATAATTCACCCCTCCACTTT.

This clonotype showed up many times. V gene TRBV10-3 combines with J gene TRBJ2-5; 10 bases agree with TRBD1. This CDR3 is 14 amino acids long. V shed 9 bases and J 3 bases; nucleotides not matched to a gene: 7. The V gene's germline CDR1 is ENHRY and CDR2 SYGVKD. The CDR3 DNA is TGTGCCATTGGCGGACAGGGGGGTGAAGAGACCCAGTACTTC. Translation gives CAIGGQGGEETQYF.

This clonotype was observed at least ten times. The CDR3 DNA sequence: TGTGCCAGCAGGGATGCGGGGGGAGAAGAGACCCAGTACTTC. This codes for CASRDAGGEETQYF. The chain uses TRBV7-9 and TRBJ2-5, with 8 bases fitting TRBD2. The CDR3 contains 14 residues. CDR1 is SEHNR, CDR2 FQNEAQ, per germline (reference sequence). V gave up 6 bases and J gave up 3 bases; unmatched junction bases: 6.

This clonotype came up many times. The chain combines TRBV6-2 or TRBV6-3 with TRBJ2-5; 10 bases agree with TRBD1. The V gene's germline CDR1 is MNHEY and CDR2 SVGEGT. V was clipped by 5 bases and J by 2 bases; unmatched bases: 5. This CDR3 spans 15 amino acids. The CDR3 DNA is TGTGCCAGCAGTCCCGGGACAGGGGTACAAGAGACCCAGTACTTC. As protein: CASSPGTGVQETQYF.

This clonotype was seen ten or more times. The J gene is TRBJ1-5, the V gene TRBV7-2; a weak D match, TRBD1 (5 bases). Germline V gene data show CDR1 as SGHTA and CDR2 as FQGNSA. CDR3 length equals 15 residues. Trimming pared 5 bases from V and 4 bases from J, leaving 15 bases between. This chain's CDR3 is CASSQQAGLNQPQHF. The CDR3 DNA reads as TGTGCCAGCAGCCAGCAGGCAGGGCTGAATCAGCCCCAGCATTTT.

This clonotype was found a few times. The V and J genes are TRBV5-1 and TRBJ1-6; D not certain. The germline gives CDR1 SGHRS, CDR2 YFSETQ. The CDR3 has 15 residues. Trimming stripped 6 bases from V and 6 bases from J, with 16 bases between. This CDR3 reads CASTPGLLGNSPLHF. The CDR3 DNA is TGCGCCAGCACCCCCGGGCTGTTGGGTAATTCACCCCTCCACTTT.

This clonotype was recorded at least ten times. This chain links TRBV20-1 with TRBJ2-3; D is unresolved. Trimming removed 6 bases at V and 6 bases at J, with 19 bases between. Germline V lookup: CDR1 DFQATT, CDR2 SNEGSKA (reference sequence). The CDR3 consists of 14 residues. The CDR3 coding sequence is TGCAGTGCCCCACAATTGGGTCCAGGTGATACGCAGTATTTT. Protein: CSAPQLGPGDTQYF.

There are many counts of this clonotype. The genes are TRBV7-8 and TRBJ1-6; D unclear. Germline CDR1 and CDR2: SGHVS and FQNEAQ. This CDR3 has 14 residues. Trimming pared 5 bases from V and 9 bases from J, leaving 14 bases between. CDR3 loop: CASSIAAGGSPLHF. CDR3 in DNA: TGTGCCAGCAGCATCGCGGCCGGTGGTTCACCCCTCCACTTT.

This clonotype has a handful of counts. The CDR3 nucleotides read TGCAGTGCCCAAGGGACAGGGGGCCTGAACACTGAAGCTTTCTTT. It encodes CSAQGTGGLNTEAFF. This chain joins TRBV20-1 and TRBJ1-1; 12 bases agree with TRBD1. Looked up from germline, CDR1 is DFQATT and CDR2 is SNEGSKA (reference sequence). Trimming at V came to 6 bases and at J to 0 bases, leaving 5 bases not matched to a gene. The CDR3 loop spans 15 amino acids.

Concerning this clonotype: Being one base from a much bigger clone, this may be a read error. The CDR3 loop reads CASSHYRIPETEAFF. CDR3 nucleotide sequence: TGTGCCAGCAGCCACTACCGGATCCCCGAGACTGAAGCTTTCTTT. The chain uses TRBV5-5 and TRBJ1-1, with unresolved D. This CDR3 contains 15 residues. Germline assignment: CDR1 SGHKS and CDR2 YYEKEE (reference sequence). V lost 4 bases and J lost 5, with 18 bases in between.

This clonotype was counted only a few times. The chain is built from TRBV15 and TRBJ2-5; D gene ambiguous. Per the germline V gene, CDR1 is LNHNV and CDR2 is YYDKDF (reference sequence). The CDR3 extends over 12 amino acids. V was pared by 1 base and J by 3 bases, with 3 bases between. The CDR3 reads CATSRGEETQYF. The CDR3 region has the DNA TGTGCCACCAGCAGAGGGGAAGAGACCCAGTACTTC.

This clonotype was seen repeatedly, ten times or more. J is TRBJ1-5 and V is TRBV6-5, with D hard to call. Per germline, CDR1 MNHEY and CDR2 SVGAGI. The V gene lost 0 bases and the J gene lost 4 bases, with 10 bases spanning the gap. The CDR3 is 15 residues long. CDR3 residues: CASSYSSRTNQPQHF. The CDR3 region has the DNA TGTGCCAGCAGTTACTCATCCAGGACTAATCAGCCCCAGCATTTT.

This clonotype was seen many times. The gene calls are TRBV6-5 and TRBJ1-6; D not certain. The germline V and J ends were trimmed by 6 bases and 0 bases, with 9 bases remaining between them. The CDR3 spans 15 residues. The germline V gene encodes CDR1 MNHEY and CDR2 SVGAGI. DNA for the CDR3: TGTGCCAGCAGGAAAGGGAGCTCCTATAATTCACCCCTCCACTTT. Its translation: CASRKGSSYNSPLHF.

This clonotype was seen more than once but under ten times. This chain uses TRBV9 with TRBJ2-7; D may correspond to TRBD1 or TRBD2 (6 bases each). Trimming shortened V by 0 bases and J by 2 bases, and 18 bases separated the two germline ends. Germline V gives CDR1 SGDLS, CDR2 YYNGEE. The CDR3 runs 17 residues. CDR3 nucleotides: TGTGCCAGCAGCGTAGGGGAAGGGGGGCCCCGGCCCTACGAGCAGTACTTC. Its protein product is CASSVGEGGPRPYEQYF. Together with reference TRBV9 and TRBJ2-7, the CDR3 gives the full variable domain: DSGVTQTPKHLITATGQRVTLRCSPRSGDLSVYWYQQSLDQGLQFLIQYYNGEERAKGNILERFSAQQFPDLHSELNLSSLELGDSALYFCASSVGEGGPRPYEQYFGPGTRLTVT.

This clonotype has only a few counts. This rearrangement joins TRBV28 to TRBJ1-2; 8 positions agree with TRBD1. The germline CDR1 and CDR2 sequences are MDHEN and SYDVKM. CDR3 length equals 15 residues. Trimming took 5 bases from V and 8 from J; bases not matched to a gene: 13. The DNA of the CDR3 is TGTGCCAGCAGTCCCTCCGGACAGGGATCGTCGGGCTACACCTTC. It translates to CASSPSGQGSSGYTF.

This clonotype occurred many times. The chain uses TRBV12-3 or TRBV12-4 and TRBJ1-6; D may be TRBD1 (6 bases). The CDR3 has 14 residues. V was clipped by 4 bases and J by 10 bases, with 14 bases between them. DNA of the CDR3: TGTGCCAGCAGTTCACGGCAGGGGCGGTCACCCCTCCACTTT. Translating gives CASSSRQGRSPLHF.

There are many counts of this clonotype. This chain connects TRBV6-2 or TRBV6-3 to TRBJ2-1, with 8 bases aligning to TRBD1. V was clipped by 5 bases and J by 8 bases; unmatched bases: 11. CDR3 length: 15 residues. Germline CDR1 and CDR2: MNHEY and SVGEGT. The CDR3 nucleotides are TGTGCCAGCAGTAACCCCAGGGGGCGAGGGGATGAGCAGTTCTTC. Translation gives CASSNPRGRGDEQFF.

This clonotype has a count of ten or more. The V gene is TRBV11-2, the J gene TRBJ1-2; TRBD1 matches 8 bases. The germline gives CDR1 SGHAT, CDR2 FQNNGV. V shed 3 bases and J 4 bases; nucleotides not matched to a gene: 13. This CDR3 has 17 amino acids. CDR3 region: CASSLSLPGQDSYGYTF. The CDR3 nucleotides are TGTGCCAGCAGCTTGTCTCTCCCGGGACAGGACTCCTATGGCTACACCTTC.

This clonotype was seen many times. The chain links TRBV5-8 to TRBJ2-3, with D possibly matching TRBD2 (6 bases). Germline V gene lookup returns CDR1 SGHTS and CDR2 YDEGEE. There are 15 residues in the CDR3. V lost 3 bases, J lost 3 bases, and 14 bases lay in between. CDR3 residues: CASSWRRLGTDTQYF. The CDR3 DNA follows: TGTGCCAGCAGCTGGAGAAGACTAGGTACAGATACGCAGTATTTT.

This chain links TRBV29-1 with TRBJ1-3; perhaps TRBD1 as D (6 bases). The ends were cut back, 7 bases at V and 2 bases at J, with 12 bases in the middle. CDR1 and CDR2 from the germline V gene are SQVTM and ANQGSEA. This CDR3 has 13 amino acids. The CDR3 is CSAEGGTGNTIYF. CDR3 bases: TGCAGCGCGGAAGGGGGTACTGGAAACACCATATATTTT. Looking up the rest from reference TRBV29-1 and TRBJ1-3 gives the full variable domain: SAVISQKPSRDICQRGTSLTIQCQVDSQVTMMFWYRQQPGQSLTLIATANQGSEATYESGFVIDKFPISRPNLTFSTLTVSNMSPEDSSIYLCSAEGGTGNTIYFGEGSWLTVV.

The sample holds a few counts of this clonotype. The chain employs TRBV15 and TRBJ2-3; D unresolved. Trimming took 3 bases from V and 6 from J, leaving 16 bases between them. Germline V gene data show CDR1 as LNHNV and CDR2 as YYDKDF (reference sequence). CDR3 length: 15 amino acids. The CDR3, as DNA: TGTGCCACCAGCAGTGAAAACCGGGCTCTCGATACGCAGTATTTT. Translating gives CATSSENRALDTQYF.